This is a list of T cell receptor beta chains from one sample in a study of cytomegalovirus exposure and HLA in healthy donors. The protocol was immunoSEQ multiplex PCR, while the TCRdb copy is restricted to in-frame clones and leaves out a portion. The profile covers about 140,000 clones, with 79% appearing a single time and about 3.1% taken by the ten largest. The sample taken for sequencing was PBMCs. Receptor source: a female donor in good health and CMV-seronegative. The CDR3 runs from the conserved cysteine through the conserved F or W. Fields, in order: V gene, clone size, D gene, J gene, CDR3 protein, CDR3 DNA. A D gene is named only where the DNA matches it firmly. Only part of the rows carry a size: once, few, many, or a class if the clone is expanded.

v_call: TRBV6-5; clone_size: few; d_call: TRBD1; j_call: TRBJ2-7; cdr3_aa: CASSLQGSEQYF; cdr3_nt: TGTGCCAGCAGCCTACAGGGGTCCGAGCAGTACTTC
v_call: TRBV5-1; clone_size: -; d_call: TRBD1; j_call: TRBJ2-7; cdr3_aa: CASSVSGTGGYEQYF; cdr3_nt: TGCGCCAGCAGCGTATCCGGGACAGGGGGCTACGAGCAGTACTTC
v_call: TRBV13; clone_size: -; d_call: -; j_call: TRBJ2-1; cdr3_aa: CASSPGTLNNEQFF; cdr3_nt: TGTGCCAGCAGCCCCGGGACACTGAACAATGAGCAGTTCTTC
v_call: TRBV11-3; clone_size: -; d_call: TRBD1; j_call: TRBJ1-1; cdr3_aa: CASSLQGAVEAFF; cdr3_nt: TGTGCCAGCAGCTTACAGGGGGCGGTTGAAGCTTTCTTT
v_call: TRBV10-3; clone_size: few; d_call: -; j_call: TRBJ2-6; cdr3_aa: CAIMEWPGANVLTF; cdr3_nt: TGTGCCATCATGGAGTGGCCTGGGGCCAACGTCCTGACTTTC
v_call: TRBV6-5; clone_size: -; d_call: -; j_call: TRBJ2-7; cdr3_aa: CASWGLPSGEQYF; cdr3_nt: TGTGCCAGCTGGGGGCTACCTAGCGGCGAGCAGTACTTC
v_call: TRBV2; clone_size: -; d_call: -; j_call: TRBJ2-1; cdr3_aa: CASLMSSYNEQFF; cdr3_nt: TGTGCCAGCCTCATGAGCTCCTACAATGAGCAGTTCTTC
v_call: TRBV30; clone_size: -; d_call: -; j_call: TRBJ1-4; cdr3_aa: CALARDSYEKLFF; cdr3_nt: TGTGCCTTGGCACGGGACTCGTATGAAAAACTGTTTTTT
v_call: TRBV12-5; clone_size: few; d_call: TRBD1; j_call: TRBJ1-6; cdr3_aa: CARTGASYNSPLHF; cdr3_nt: TGTGCTAGGACAGGGGCATCCTATAATTCACCCCTCCACTTT
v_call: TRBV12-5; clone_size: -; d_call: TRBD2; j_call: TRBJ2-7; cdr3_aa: CASGFGQGGRRYEQYF; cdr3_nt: TGTGCTAGTGGTTTCGGCCAGGGCGGGAGAAGATACGAGCAGTACTTC
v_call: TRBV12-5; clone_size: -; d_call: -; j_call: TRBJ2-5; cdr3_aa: CASGPRAGRETQYF; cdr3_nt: TGTGCTAGTGGTCCTCGGGCGGGAAGAGAGACCCAGTACTTC
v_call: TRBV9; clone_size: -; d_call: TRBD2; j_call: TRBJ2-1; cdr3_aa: CASSGSGTSGNEQFF; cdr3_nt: TGTGCCAGCAGCGGGTCCGGGACTAGCGGCAATGAGCAGTTCTTC
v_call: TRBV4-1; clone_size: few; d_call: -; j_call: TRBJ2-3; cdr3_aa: CASSAGQKIRDTDTQYF; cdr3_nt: TGCGCCAGCAGCGCGGGACAGAAGATTAGGGACACAGATACGCAGTATTTT
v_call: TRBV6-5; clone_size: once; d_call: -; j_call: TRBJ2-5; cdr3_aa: CASSYTGMVQYF; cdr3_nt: TGTGCCAGCAGTTATACAGGGATGGTCCAGTACTTC
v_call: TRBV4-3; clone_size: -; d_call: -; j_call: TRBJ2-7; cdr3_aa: CASSQDRRGIYEQYF; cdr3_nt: TGCGCCAGCAGCCAAGATCGTCGGGGGATCTACGAGCAGTACTTC
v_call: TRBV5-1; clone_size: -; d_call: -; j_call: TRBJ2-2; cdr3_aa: CASSPGFEGELFF; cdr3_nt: TGCGCCAGCAGCCCGGGATTCGAGGGGGAGCTGTTTTTT
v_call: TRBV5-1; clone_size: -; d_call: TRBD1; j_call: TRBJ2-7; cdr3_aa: CASSRGQDYEQYF; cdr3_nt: TGCGCCAGCAGCCGAGGACAGGACTACGAGCAGTACTTC
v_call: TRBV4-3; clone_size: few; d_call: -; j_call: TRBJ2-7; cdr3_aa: CASSQDSRQTYEQYF; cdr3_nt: TGCGCCAGCAGCCAAGATTCCCGACAGACCTACGAGCAGTACTTC
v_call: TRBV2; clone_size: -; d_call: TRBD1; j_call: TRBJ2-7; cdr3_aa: CASIPRTGDYEQYF; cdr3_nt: TGTGCCAGCATTCCAAGGACAGGGGACTACGAGCAGTACTTC
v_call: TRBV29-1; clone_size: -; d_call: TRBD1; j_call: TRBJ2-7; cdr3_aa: CCEGQGAYEQYF; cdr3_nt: TGTTGCGAGGGGCAGGGGGCATACGAGCAGTACTTC
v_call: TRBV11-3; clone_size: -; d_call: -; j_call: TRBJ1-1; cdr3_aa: CASSLRQSGAFF; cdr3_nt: TGTGCCAGCAGCCTCCGTCAATCGGGAGCTTTCTTT
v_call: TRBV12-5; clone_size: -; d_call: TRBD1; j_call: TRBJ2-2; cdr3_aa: CASGLDRGQGTGELFF; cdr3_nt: TGTGCTAGTGGTTTGGACAGGGGGCAAGGCACCGGGGAGCTGTTTTTT
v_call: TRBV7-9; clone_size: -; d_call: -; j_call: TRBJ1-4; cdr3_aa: CASSLDVSRAREKLFF; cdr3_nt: TGTGCCAGCAGCTTAGATGTATCCAGGGCTCGCGAAAAACTGTTTTTT
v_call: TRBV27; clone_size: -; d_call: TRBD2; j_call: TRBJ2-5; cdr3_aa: CASSSAQRGGRETQYF; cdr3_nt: TGTGCCAGCAGTTCCGCCCAGCGGGGGGGCCGCGAGACCCAGTACTTC
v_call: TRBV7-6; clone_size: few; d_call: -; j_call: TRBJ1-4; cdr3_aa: CASSLGQVDEKLFF; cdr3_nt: TGTGCCAGCAGCCTCGGACAAGTAGATGAAAAACTGTTTTTT
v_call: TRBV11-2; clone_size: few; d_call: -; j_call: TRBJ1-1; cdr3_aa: CASSGINTEAFF; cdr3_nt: TGTGCCAGTTCGGGGATCAACACTGAAGCTTTCTTT
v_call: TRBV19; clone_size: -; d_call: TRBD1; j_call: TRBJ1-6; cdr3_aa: CASSEGTGASPLHF; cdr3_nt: TGTGCCAGTAGTGAGGGGACAGGGGCTTCACCCCTCCACTTT
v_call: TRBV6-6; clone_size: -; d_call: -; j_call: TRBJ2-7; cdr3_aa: CASSYQFLYEQYF; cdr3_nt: TGTGCCAGCAGTTACCAATTTTTGTACGAGCAGTACTTC
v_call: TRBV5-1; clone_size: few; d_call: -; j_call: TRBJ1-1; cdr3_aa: CASSLYPGNTEAFF; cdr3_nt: TGCGCCAGCAGCTTGTACCCAGGGAACACTGAAGCTTTCTTT
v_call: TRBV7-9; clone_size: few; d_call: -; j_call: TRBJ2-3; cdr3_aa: CASSLRVAGTDTQYF; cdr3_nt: TGTGCCAGCAGCCTCAGGGTAGCTGGCACAGATACGCAGTATTTT
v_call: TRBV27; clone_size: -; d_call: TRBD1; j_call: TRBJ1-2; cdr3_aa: CASSLTVLGTGVVPANYGYTF; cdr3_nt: TGTGCCAGCAGTTTAACTGTCCTTGGGACAGGGGTTGTTCCGGCTAACTATGGCTACACCTTC
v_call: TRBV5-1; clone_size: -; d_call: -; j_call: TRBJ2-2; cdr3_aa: CASSLDTTEAGELFF; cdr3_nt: TGCGCCAGCAGCTTGGATACGACAGAGGCCGGGGAGCTGTTTTTT
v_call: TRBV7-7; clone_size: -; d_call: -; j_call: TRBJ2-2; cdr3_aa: CASSLAYGELFF; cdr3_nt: TGTGCTAGCAGCTTAGCATACGGGGAGCTGTTTTTT
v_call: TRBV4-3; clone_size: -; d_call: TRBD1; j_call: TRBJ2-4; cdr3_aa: CASSQEGTAAGNIQYF; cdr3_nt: TGCGCCAGCAGCCAGGAAGGGACAGCGGCTGGGAACATTCAGTACTTC
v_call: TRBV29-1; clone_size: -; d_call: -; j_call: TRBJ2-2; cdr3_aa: CSVDRGYPGELFF; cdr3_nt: TGCAGCGTTGACAGGGGTTACCCCGGGGAGCTGTTTTTT
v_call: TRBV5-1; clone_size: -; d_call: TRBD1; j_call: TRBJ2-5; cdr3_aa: CASSSGTEETQYF; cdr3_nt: TGCGCCAGCAGCTCCGGGACAGAAGAGACCCAGTACTTC
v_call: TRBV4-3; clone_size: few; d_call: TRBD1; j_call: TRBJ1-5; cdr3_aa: CASSQDGTGHQPQHF; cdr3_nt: TGCGCCAGCAGCCAAGATGGGACAGGGCATCAGCCCCAGCATTTT
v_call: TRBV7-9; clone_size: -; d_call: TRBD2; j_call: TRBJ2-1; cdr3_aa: CASSFGSGRSDEQFF; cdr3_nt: TGTGCCAGCAGCTTTGGGAGCGGGAGGAGCGATGAGCAGTTCTTC
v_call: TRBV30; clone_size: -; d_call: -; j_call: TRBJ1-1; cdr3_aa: CAWSLTQGSTEAFF; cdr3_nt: TGTGCCTGGAGTTTAACCCAGGGTTCCACTGAAGCTTTCTTT
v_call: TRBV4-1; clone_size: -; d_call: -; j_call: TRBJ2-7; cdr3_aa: CASSSGSHEQYF; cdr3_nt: TGCGCCAGCAGCTCAGGGTCCCACGAGCAGTACTTC
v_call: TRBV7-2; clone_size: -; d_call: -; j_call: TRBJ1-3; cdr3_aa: CASSLGAVTSGNTIYF; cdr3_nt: TGTGCCAGCAGCTTAGGGGCCGTGACCTCTGGAAACACCATATATTTT
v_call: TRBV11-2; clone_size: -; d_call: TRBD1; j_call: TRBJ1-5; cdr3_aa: CASSATGGGQHF; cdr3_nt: TGTGCCAGCAGCGCTACAGGGGGAGGCCAGCATTTT